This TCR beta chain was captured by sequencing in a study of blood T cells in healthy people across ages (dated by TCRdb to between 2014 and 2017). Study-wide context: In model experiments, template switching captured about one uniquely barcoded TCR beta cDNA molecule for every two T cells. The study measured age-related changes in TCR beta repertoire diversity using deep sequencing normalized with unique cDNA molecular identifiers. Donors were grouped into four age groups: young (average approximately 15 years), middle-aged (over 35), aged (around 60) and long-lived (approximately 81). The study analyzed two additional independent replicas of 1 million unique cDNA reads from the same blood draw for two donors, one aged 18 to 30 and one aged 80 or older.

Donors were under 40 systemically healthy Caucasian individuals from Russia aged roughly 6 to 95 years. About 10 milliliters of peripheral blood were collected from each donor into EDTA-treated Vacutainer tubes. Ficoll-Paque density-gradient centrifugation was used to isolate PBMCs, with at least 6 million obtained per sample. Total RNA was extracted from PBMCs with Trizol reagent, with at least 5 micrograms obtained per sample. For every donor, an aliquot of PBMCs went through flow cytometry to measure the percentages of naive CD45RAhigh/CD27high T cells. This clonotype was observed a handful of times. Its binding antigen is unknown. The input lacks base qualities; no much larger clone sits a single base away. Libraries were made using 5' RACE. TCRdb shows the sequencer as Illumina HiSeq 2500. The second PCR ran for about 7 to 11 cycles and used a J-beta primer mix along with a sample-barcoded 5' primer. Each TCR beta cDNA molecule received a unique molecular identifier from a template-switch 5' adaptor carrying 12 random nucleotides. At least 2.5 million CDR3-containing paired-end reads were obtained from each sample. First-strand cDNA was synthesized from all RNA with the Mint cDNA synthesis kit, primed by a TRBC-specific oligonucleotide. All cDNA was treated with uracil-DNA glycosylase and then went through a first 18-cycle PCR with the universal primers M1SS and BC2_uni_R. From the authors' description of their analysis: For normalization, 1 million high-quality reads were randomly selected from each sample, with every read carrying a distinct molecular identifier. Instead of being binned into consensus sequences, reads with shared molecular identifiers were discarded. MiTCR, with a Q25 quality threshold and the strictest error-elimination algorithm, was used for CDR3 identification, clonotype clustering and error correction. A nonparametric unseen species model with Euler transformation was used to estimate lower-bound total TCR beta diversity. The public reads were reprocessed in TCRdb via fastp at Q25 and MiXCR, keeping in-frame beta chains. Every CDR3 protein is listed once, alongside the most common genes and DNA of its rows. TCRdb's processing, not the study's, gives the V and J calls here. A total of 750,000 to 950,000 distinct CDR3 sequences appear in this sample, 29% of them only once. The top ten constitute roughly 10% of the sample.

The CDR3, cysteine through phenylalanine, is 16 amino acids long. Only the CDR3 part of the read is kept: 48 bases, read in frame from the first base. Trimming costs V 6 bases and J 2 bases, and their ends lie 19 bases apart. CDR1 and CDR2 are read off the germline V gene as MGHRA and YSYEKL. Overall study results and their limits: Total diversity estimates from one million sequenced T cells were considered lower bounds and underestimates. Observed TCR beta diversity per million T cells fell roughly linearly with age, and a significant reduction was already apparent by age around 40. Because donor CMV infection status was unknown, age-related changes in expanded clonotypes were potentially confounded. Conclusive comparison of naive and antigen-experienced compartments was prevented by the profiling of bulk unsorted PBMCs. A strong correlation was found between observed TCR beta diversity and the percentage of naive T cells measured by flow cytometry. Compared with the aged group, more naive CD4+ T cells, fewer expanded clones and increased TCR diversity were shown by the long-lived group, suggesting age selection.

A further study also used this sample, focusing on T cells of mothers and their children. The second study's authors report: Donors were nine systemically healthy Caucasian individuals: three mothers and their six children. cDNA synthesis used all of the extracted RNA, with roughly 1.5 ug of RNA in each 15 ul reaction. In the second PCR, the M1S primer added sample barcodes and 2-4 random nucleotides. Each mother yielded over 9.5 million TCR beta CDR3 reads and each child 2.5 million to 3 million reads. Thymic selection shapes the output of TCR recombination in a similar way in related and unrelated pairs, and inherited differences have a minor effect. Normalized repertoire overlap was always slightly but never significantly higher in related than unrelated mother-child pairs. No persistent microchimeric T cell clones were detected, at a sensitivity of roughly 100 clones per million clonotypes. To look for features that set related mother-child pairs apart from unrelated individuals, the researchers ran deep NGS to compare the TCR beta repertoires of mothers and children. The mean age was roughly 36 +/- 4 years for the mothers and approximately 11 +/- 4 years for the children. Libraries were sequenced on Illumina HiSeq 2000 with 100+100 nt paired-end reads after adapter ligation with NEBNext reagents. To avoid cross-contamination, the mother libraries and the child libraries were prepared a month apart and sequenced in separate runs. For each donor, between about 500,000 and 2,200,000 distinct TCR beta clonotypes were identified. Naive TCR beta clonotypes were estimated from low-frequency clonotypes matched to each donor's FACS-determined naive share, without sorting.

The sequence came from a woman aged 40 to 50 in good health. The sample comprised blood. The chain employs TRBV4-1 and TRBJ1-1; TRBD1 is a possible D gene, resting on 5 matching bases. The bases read TGCGCCAGCAGTCAAAGAGCGGGGCCCTCCAACACTGAAGCTTTCTTT. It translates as CASSQRAGPSNTEAFF.